The next 4 T cell receptor beta chains were all read from a single sample in a study of T cell clones after liver transplantation. Assay used: immunoSEQ multiplex PCR; TCRdb lists only in-frame clones, some missing. This table has roughly 73,000 clones, about four fifths appearing once. Sample: CD4+ T cells from blood, taken before liver transplant. These receptors originate from a human donor who received a liver transplant.

This sequence joins TRBV9 and TRBJ2-1, with D possibly being TRBD1 (6 bases). This CDR3 is 14 amino acids long. CDR1 and CDR2 (germline): SGDLS, YYNGEE. Deletions cut 3 bases from V and 1 base from J, with 8 bases between. The CDR3 nucleotides are TGTGCCAGCAGCGCCCAGGGGTCCTACAATGAGCAGTTCTTC. Protein sequence: CASSAQGSYNEQFF.

This clone occurred many times. The chain joins TRBV4-1 to TRBJ1-1; 7 bases align to TRBD1. CDR3 length equals 16 residues. Germline V gene sequence: CDR1 MGHRA, CDR2 YSYEKL. V was pared by 3 bases and J by 1 base, with 8 bases of the junction left unmatched. In DNA, the CDR3 is TGCGCCAGCAGCCATAGCAGGGGGACTTGGAACACTGAAGCTTTCTTT. As protein: CASSHSRGTWNTEAFF.

V gene TRBV6-5 combines with J gene TRBJ2-7, with TRBD2 as a possible D gene (6 bases). This CDR3 region has 14 residues. CDR1 and CDR2 from the germline V gene are MNHEY and SVGAGI. Deletions cut 3 bases from V and 5 bases from J, with 14 bases between. The CDR3 bases are TGTGCCAGCAGTTATATGGCGGGGAGTCACGAGCAGTACTTC. It encodes CASSYMAGSHEQYF.

As DNA, the CDR3 is TGCGCCAGCAGCTTGTGGGGGCAGGGATTCAACACCATATATTTT. Protein: CASSLWGQGFNTIYF. The chain couples TRBV5-1 to TRBJ1-3; D is possibly TRBD1 (6 bases). The V end was cut by 1 base, the J end by 7 bases, with 15 bases between. This CDR3 has 15 residues. Germline-derived CDR1 and CDR2 are SGHRS and YFSETQ. The full variable domain, its missing parts supplied by reference TRBV5-1 and TRBJ1-3, is KAGVTQTPRYLIKTRGQQVTLSCSPISGHRSVSWYQQTPGQGLQFLFEYFSETQRNKGNFPGRFSGRQFSNSRSEMNVSTLELGDSALYLCASSLWGQGFNTIYFGEGSWLTVV.